These 28 T cell receptor beta chains were sequenced from one sample in a study of breast tumors, draining lymph nodes, adjacent tissues. Via MiXCR, TCRdb re-called the multiplex PCR reads, giving one row per CDR3 protein. The table shows about 180,000 distinct CDR3 sequences, with about 33% occurring only once. Samples came from axillary lymph nodes draining the breast cancer. The sample comprised axillary lymph node tissue. All receptors come from a female donor with breast cancer. Some clones in this sample may be carry-over from other donors' samples.

This clonotype has a count of ten or more. This CDR3 reads CASSTSISYGYTF. CDR3 nucleotide sequence: TGTGCCAGCAGCACCTCAATCTCCTATGGCTACACCTTC. J is TRBJ1-2 and V is TRBV11-2; no reliable D call. V gave up 5 bases and J gave up 4 bases, with 11 bases separating them. CDR1 is SGHAT, CDR2 FQNNGV, per germline. The CDR3 loop spans 13 amino acids. Full variable domain (missing parts from reference TRBV11-2 and TRBJ1-2): EAGVAQSPRYKIIEKRQSVAFWCNPISGHATLYWYQQILGQGPKLLIQFQNNGVVDDSQLPKDRFSAERLKGVDSTLKIQPAKLEDSAVYLCASSTSISYGYTFGSGTRLTVV.

This clonotype showed up many times. The gene calls are TRBV5-6 and TRBJ1-4; 7 nucleotides line up with TRBD1. The germline V gene encodes CDR1 SGHDT and CDR2 YYEEEE. The CDR3 totals 12 residues. Trimming took 3 bases from V and 13 from J; bases not matched to a gene: 6. The DNA of the CDR3 is TGTGCCAGCAGCTCACTGACAGGGATACTGTTTTTT. Encoded protein: CASSSLTGILFF.

This clonotype was seen repeatedly, ten times or more. The chain carries TRBV30 and TRBJ1-5, with D unresolved. With 0 bases removed from V and 3 bases from J, the gap between germline ends came to 15 bases. Germline values: CDR1 GTSNPN, CDR2 SVGIG (reference sequence). This CDR3 spans 16 amino acids. CDR3 amino acids: CAWSVSIGRNNQPQHF. The CDR3 DNA reads as TGTGCCTGGAGTGTTTCAATTGGCAGAAACAATCAGCCCCAGCATTTT.

This clonotype occurred many times. The chain employs TRBV19 and TRBJ1-5, with 9 bases lining up with TRBD1. Germline loops: CDR1 LNHDA, CDR2 SQIVND (reference sequence). With V trimmed by 5 bases and J by 5 bases, 4 bases remained unmatched. CDR3 length: 14 amino acids. CDR3 DNA sequence: TGTGCCAGTAGTCGACGGGACAGGGATCAGCCCCAGCATTTT. Translating gives CASSRRDRDQPQHF.

This clonotype has at least ten counts. This rearrangement joins TRBV7-3 to TRBJ2-3, with 7 positions matching TRBD2. This CDR3 region has 16 residues. V gave up 3 bases and J gave up 0 bases; unmatched junction bases: 6. Germline V CDR1 and CDR2: SGHTA, FQGTGA. Written as DNA, the CDR3 is TGTGCCAGCAGCTTTAGAGCGGGGACTAGCACAGATACGCAGTATTTT. It specifies CASSFRAGTSTDTQYF.

CDR3 protein: CASSYSITLNTEAFF. The CDR3 DNA sequence: TGTGCCAGCAGTTACTCGATTACCCTGAACACTGAAGCTTTCTTT. V usage is TRBV6-5 and J usage is TRBJ1-1, with D unclear. The V and J ends lost 0 bases and 0 bases respectively, with 8 bases between them. The germline gives CDR1 MNHEY, CDR2 SVGAGI. There are 15 residues in the CDR3.

This clonotype has at least ten counts. The rearrangement joins TRBV19 to TRBJ1-3; D not certain. The CDR3 sequence is 14 residues long. Germline V lookup: CDR1 LNHDA, CDR2 SQIVND (reference sequence). V dropped 5 bases and J dropped 0 bases, with 8 bases sitting between them. As DNA, the CDR3 is TGTGCCAGTAGTCCTCTTTACTCTGGAAACACCATATATTTT. This encodes CASSPLYSGNTIYF.

Concerning this clonotype itself: A much larger clone differs from this one at a single base, so this may be a read error. This chain joins TRBV27 and TRBJ2-7, with D perhaps matching TRBD2 (5 bases). Germline-derived CDR1 and CDR2 are MNHEY and SMNVEV (reference sequence). The CDR3 length is 13 residues. The CDR3 loop is CAGSPVREYEQYF. DNA of the CDR3: TGTGCCGGCAGTCCCGTAAGGGAGTACGAGCAGTACTTC.

The V gene is TRBV7-9, the J gene TRBJ2-2, with TRBD1 matching over 8 bases. CDR1 is SEHNR, CDR2 FQNEAQ, per germline (reference sequence). V gave up 5 bases and J gave up 7 bases; unmatched junction bases: 12. The CDR3 length is 16 residues. Here the CDR3 DNA reads TGTGCCAGCAGCGGCCGATCCAGGGGGCGAGTCGGGGAGCTGTTTTTT. It is translated as CASSGRSRGRVGELFF.

This clonotype was picked up many times. The chain has TRBV19 and TRBJ2-2, with 9 positions matching TRBD1. CDR1 and CDR2 (germline): LNHDA, SQIVND (reference sequence). The CDR3 contains 16 residues. The junction had 5 bases not matched to a gene; V was cut back by 1 base and J by 5 bases. Written as DNA, the CDR3 is TGTGCCAGTAGTATAGGGGACAGGGTACGGACCGGGGAGCTGTTTTTT. Residues: CASSIGDRVRTGELFF.

The table lists this clonotype with a few counts. This may come from a read error, since a much larger clone is one base off. The rearrangement links TRBV5-1 to TRBJ1-4; the D is unclear. Germline CDR1 and CDR2: SGHRS and YFSETQ. CDR3 size: 13 residues. As DNA, the CDR3 is TGCGCCAGCAGCTTGGCCAGCAATGAAAACCTGTTTTTT. Translated: CASSLASNENLFF.

This clonotype showed up many times. The CDR3: CASSEVSRFETQYF. The CDR3 DNA reads TGTGCCAGCAGTGAAGTTTCCAGATTTGAGACCCAGTACTTC. The V gene is TRBV2, the J gene TRBJ2-5; no firm D call. Trimming left V 1 base short and J 5 bases short, with 11 bases between. CDR3 length: 14 residues. Germline V gives CDR1 SNHLY, CDR2 FYNNEI.

As concerns this clonotype: A much larger clonotype is one base distant, so this may be a read error. The CDR3 DNA reads TGTGCCAGCAGCTTAGCGCAACCCCCGCCCACCTTC. Its protein is CASSLAQPPPTF. The J gene is TRBJ1-2, the V gene TRBV7-9; D remains unclear. Trimming removed 0 bases at V and 13 bases at J, with 12 bases between. Germline V lookup: CDR1 SEHNR, CDR2 FQNEAQ (reference sequence). There are 12 residues in the CDR3.

This clonotype was seen a few times. A much larger clone is a single base away; this may be a read error. The chain is built from TRBV5-1 and TRBJ2-2, with 9 bases aligning to TRBD1. Germline CDR1 is SGHRS and CDR2 is YFSETQ. V lost 4 bases and J lost 4; bases outside the gene matches: 11. This CDR3 comprises 17 residues. The CDR3 region has the DNA TGCGCCAGCAGCACCATCACAGGGGGCATGGGCACCGGGGAGCTGTTTTTT. Protein sequence: CASSTITGGMGTGELFF.

This clonotype was counted ten times or more. The rearrangement uses TRBV20-1 and TRBJ1-2, with no clear D. V gave up 6 bases and J gave up 4 bases, with 9 bases separating them. This CDR3 comprises 11 residues. Germline V lookup: CDR1 DFQATT, CDR2 SNEGSKA (reference sequence). As DNA, the CDR3 is TGCAGTGCAGGGAGGCCCTATGGCTACACCTTC. Translating gives CSAGRPYGYTF.

This clonotype was detected many times. The rearrangement joins TRBV12-3 or TRBV12-4 to TRBJ1-6, with 7 bases fitting TRBD1. The junction had 12 bases not matched to a gene; V was cut back by 5 bases and J by 8 bases. There are 16 residues in the CDR3. CDR3: CASSRRQGRRDSPLHF. In DNA form, the CDR3 reads TGTGCCAGCAGTCGCAGACAGGGCCGGAGGGATTCACCCCTCCACTTT.

This clonotype has ten or more counts. The chain has TRBV4-2 and TRBJ2-6; D remains ambiguous. This CDR3 contains 14 residues. Deletions cut 4 bases from V and 0 bases from J, with 4 bases between. Germline V CDR1 and CDR2: LGHNA, YNFKEQ. CDR3 nucleotide sequence: TGTGCCAGCAGCCGAGACTCTGGGGCCAACGTCCTGACTTTC. Its protein product is CASSRDSGANVLTF.

This clonotype was counted many times. The CDR3 bases are TGCGCCAGCAGCCAAGCCACCCGAGGAGACGAGCAGTACTTC. This gives the protein CASSQATRGDEQYF. This chain connects TRBV4-1 to TRBJ2-7; D is unresolved. The germline gives CDR1 MGHRA, CDR2 YSYEKL. Trimming removed 1 base from V and 5 bases from J, with 12 bases in between. The CDR3 covers 14 residues.

This clonotype was detected ten times or more. This sequence joins TRBV6-2 or TRBV6-3 and TRBJ1-2; D not resolved. The CDR3 spans 14 residues. CDR1 and CDR2 from the germline V gene are MNHEY and SVGEGT. V was shortened by 7 bases and J by 4 bases, with 16 bases between the two germline ends. The CDR3 here is CASKEVLYGYGYTF. CDR3 bases: TGTGCCAGCAAGGAGGTGTTATATGGCTATGGCTACACCTTC.

This clonotype was detected ten times or more. This chain links TRBV5-1 with TRBJ1-4; D is ambiguous. CDR1 is SGHRS and CDR2 is YFSETQ in the germline V gene. The CDR3 length is 14 residues. V was pared by 0 bases and J by 4 bases, with 7 bases between. In DNA, the CDR3 is TGCGCCAGCAGCTTGGGAGGGTTTAATGAAAAACTGTTTTTT. Protein product: CASSLGGFNEKLFF.

This clonotype was picked up a small number of times. A much larger clone sits a single nucleotide away, making a read error possible. The chain couples TRBV9 to TRBJ2-1; 8 nucleotides match TRBD1. This CDR3 comprises 15 residues. The germline CDR1 and CDR2 sequences are SGDLS and YYNGEE. The CDR3 nucleotides are TGTGCCAGCAGCGTATCCGGACAGGGCGGCAATGAGCCGTTCTTC. It translates to CASSVSGQGGNEPFF.

This clonotype was detected ten times or more. The rearrangement links TRBV20-1 to TRBJ1-2; 7 bases are shared with TRBD1. The junction had 10 bases not matched to a gene; V was cut back by 6 bases and J by 0 bases. The CDR3 has 15 residues. Per germline, CDR1 DFQATT and CDR2 SNEGSKA (reference sequence). CDR3 DNA sequence: TGCAGTGCCCTACCTGGGACAGTAGCTAACTATGGCTACACCTTC. This encodes CSALPGTVANYGYTF.

This chain links TRBV10-1 with TRBJ1-6; weak D call: TRBD1 (6 bases). The length of the CDR3 is 17 residues. Germline assignment: CDR1 WNHNN and CDR2 SYGVQD (reference sequence). The V gene lost 4 bases and the J gene lost 5 bases, with 18 bases spanning the gap. The CDR3 protein is CASSAGGAGSNNSPLHF. CDR3 in DNA: TGCGCCAGCAGTGCCGGGGGGGCAGGCTCTAATAATTCACCCCTCCACTTT.

This clonotype showed up just a few times. The V and J genes are TRBV5-5 and TRBJ2-1, with 8 positions matching TRBD2. Per germline, CDR1 SGHKS and CDR2 YYEKEE (reference sequence). The CDR3 covers 16 residues. Germline trimming cut 0 bases from V and 10 bases from J; bases unmatched to any gene: 12. The DNA for the CDR3 is TGTGCCAGCAGCTTGGCGGCCTCGCGGGGGGTGAGGGAGCAGTTCTTC. Amino acid sequence: CASSLAASRGVREQFF.

V usage is TRBV11-3 and J usage is TRBJ2-5; a weak D match, TRBD2 (7 bases). Trimming left V 5 bases short and J 5 bases short, with 15 bases between. The length of the CDR3 is 14 residues. From germline, CDR1 is SGHNT and CDR2 YENEEA. CDR3: CASSRRGAGETQYF. The DNA for the CDR3 is TGTGCCAGCAGCCGCAGGGGAGCGGGGGAGACCCAGTACTTC.

This clonotype was seen many times. The V and J genes are TRBV7-3 and TRBJ2-1; 8 bases line up with TRBD2. The J segment lost 4 bases and the V segment lost 5 bases, leaving 10 bases of the junction unmatched. The CDR3 covers 16 residues. Germline loops: CDR1 SGHTA, CDR2 FQGTGA. This chain's CDR3 is CASSPTGTRMYNEQFF. DNA for the CDR3: TGTGCCAGCAGCCCTACAGGGACTAGGATGTACAATGAGCAGTTCTTC.

This clonotype was recorded at least ten times. This CDR3 is CASSTDTRVVTTDTQYF. CDR3 in DNA: TGTGCCAGCAGCACGGACACGCGGGTGGTCACCACAGATACGCAGTATTTT. V is TRBV11-2 and J is TRBJ2-3; D assignment may be TRBD1 or TRBD2 (5 bases each). V lost 5 bases and J lost 2, with 20 bases in between. CDR3 length: 17 residues. Germline values: CDR1 SGHAT, CDR2 FQNNGV. Variable domain in full (rest from reference TRBV11-2 and TRBJ2-3): EAGVAQSPRYKIIEKRQSVAFWCNPISGHATLYWYQQILGQGPKLLIQFQNNGVVDDSQLPKDRFSAERLKGVDSTLKIQPAKLEDSAVYLCASSTDTRVVTTDTQYFGPGTRLTVL.

This clonotype was counted a few times. CDR3 nucleotides: TGTGCCAGCAGTCTCGGCGGACAGGGGCCCTATGGCTACACCTTC. This gives the protein CASSLGGQGPYGYTF. This sequence joins TRBV28 and TRBJ1-2, with 9 positions matching TRBD1. The junction had 8 bases not matched to a gene; V was cut back by 5 bases and J by 4 bases. Germline V gene sequence: CDR1 MDHEN, CDR2 SYDVKM. The CDR3 runs 15 residues.